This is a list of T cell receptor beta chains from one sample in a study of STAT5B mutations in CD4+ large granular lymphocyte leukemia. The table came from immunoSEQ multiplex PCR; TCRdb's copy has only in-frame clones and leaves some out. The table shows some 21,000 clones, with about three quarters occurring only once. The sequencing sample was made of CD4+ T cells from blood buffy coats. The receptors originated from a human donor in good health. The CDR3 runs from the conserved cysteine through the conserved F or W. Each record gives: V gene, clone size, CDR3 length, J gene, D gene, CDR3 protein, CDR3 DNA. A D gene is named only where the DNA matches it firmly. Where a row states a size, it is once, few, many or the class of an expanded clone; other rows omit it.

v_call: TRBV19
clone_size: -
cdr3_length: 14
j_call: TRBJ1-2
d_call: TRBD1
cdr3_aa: CASIPAGQHYGYTF
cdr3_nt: TGTGCCAGTATTCCCGCGGGACAGCACTATGGCTACACCTTC

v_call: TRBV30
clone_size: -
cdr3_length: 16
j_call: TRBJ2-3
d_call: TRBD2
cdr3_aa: CAWLTRGLPSTDTQYF
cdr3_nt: TGTGCCTGGCTCACACGGGGACTACCTAGCACAGATACGCAGTATTTT

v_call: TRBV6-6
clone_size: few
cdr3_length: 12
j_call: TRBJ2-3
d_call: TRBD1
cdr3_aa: CASSSPTGPQYF
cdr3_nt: TGTGCCAGCAGTTCTCCGACAGGGCCGCAGTATTTT

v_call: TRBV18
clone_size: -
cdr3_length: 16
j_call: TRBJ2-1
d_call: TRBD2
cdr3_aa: CASSPPSGGLYNEQFF
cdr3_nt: TGTGCCAGCTCACCACCTAGCGGGGGCCTCTACAATGAGCAGTTCTTC

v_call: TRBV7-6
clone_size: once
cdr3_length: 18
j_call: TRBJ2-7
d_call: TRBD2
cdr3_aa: CASSLPAGELAGVGEQYF
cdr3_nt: TGTGCCAGCAGCTTACCCGCGGGGGAACTAGCGGGAGTGGGCGAGCAGTACTTC

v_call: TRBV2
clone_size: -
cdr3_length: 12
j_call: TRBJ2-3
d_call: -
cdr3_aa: CATGWDTDTQYF
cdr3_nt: TGTGCCACAGGGTGGGACACAGATACGCAGTATTTT

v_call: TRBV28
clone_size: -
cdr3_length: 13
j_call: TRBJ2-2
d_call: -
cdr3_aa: CASSPLSTGELFF
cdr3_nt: TGTGCCAGCAGTCCCCTTAGTACCGGGGAGCTGTTTTTT

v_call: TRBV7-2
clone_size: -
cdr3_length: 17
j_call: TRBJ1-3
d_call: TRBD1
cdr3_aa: CASSSGGQGISGNTIYF
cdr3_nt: TGTGCCAGCAGCTCAGGGGGACAGGGCATCTCTGGAAACACCATATATTTT

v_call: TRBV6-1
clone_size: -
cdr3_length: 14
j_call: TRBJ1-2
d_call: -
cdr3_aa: CASSELVKNYGYTF
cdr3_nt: TGTGCCAGCAGTGAACTGGTCAAAAACTATGGCTACACCTTC

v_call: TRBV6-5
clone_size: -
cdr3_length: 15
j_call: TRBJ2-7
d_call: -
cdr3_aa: CASRISPGAYDEQYF
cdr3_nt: TGTGCCAGCAGAATAAGTCCAGGGGCCTACGACGAGCAGTACTTC

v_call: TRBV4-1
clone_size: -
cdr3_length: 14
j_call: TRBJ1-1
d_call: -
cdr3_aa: CASSQEDSYTEAFF
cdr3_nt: TGCGCCAGCAGCCAAGAGGACAGTTACACTGAAGCTTTCTTT

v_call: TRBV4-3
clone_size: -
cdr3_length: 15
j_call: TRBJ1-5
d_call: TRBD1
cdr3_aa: CASSPTGAWNQPQHF
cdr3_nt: TGCGCCAGCAGTCCTACAGGGGCTTGGAATCAGCCCCAGCATTTT

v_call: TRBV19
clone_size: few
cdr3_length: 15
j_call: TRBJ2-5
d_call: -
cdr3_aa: CASSKGGSGQETQYF
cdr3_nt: TGTGCCAGTAGTAAGGGGGGATCGGGCCAAGAGACCCAGTACTTC

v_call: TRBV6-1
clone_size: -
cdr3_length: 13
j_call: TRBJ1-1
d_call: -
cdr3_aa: CASSGTLNTEAFF
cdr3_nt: TGTGCCAGCAGTGGGACCTTGAACACTGAAGCTTTCTTT

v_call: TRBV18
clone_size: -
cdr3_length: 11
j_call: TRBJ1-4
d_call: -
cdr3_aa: CASSSGEKLFF
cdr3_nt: TGTGCCAGCTCAAGTGGTGAAAAACTGTTTTTT

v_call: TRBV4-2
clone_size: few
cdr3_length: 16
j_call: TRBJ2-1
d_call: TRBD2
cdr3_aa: CASSQQLAGSYNEQFF
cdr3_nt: TGTGCCAGCAGCCAACAACTAGCGGGAAGCTACAATGAGCAGTTCTTC

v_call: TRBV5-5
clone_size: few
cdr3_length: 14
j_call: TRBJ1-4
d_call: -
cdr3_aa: CASSLGGVGEKLFF
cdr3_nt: TGTGCCAGCAGCTTAGGCGGGGTGGGCGAAAAACTGTTTTTT

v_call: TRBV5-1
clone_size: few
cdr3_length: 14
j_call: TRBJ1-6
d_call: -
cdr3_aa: CASSVDKHNSPLHF
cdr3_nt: TGCGCCAGCAGCGTGGACAAGCATAATTCACCCCTCCACTTT

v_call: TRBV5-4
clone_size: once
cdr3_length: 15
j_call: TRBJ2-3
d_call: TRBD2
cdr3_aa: CASSGREPGTDTQYF
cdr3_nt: TGTGCCAGCAGCGGGCGGGAGCCTGGTACAGATACGCAGTATTTT

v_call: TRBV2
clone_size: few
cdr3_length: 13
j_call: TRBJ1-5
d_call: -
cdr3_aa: CASSVDSNQPQHF
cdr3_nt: TGTGCCAGCAGTGTGGACAGCAATCAGCCCCAGCATTTT

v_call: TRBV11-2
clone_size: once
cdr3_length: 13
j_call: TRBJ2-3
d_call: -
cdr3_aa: CASSQIGADTQYF
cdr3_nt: TGTGCCAGCAGCCAGATCGGGGCAGATACGCAGTATTTT

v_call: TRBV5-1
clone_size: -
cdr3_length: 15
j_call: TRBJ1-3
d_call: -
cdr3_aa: CASSSVGSSGNTIYF
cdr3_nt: TGCGCCAGCAGCTCGGTTGGGAGCTCTGGAAACACCATATATTTT

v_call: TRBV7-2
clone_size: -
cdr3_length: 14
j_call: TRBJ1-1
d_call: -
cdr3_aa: CASSLDRGVPEAFF
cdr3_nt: TGTGCCAGCAGCTTAGATCGGGGCGTCCCAGAAGCTTTCTTT

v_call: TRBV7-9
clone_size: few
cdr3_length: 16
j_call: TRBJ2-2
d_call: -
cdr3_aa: CASSLETGTAAGELFF
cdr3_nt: TGTGCCAGCAGCTTAGAAACAGGGACTGCCGCCGGGGAGCTGTTTTTT

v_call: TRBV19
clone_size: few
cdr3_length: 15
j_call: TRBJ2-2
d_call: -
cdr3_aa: CASTLGGRRTGELFF
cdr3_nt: TGTGCCAGTACTTTGGGAGGCAGGAGGACCGGGGAGCTGTTTTTT

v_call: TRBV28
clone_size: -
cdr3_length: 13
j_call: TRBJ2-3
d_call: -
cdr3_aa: CASSVPGTDTQYF
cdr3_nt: TGTGCCAGCAGTGTACCGGGAACAGATACGCAGTATTTT

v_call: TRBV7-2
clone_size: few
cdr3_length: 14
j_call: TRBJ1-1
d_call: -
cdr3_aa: CASSPHTVATEAFF
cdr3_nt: TGTGCCAGCAGCCCACACACCGTTGCCACTGAAGCTTTCTTT

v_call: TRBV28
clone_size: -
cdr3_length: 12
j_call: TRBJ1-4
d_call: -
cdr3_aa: CASSRSLEKLFF
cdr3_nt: TGTGCCAGCAGTCGGAGTCTTGAAAAACTGTTTTTT

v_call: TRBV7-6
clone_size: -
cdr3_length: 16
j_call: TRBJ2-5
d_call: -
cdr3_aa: CASSSQPLPLQETQYF
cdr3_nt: TGTGCCAGCAGCTCCCAGCCGCTGCCACTCCAAGAGACCCAGTACTTC

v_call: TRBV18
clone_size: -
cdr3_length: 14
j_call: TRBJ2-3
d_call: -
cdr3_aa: CASSPSGLTDTQYF
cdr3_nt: TGTGCCAGCTCACCCTCGGGCCTTACAGATACGCAGTATTTT